Here is one T cell receptor (beta chain) with its context. The antigen is unknown. Method: immunoSEQ multiplex PCR; TCRdb's copy keeps in-frame clones and lacks some. The sample shows about 55,000 clones, about 89% of them seen only once. The V gene end was trimmed by 8 bases and the J gene end by 7 bases; junction bases not matched to a gene: 10. In germline, CDR1 is MDHEN, CDR2 SYDVKM. The CDR3 length is 14 residues. This sample is drawn from a study of T cell responses to AZD1222 COVID-19 vaccine. Background on the study: It was second doses at about 4 or about 12 weeks that were pooled.

Findings and limits, study-wide: The study reported that nearly half of spike-specific TCRs target unmutated variant regions. Donors were largely white British and mainly female; clonal diversity was possibly underestimated. Spike-specific TCR breadth rose after two AZD1222 doses, and depth rose as well.

This receptor was obtained from an adult in good health. The sequencing used peripheral blood, collected on day 0 of AZD1222 vaccination. V and J are TRBV28 and TRBJ2-1; TRBD1 matches at 8 bases. The CDR3 loop is CASGGQGFRNEQFF. In DNA, the CDR3 is TGTGCCAGCGGCGGACAGGGCTTTAGAAATGAGCAGTTCTTC.